This T cell receptor (beta chain) was captured by sequencing in a study of shared clonotypes between healthy human individuals. As concerns this clone: The antigen is unknown. This sample includes further DNA sequences coding for the same CDR3.

Germline CDR1 and CDR2: MNHEY and SVGAGI. The V gene lost 0 bases and the J gene lost 2 bases, with 3 bases spanning the gap. CDR3 length equals 13 residues. Study-level points and caveats: An anticipated effect of sequencing depth on clonotype sharing among donors was recognized.

Sorted-subset replicate PCRs used 150 to 200 ng DNA, approximately 27,000 T cell genomes. Profiling relied on immunoSEQ multiplex PCR, and the TCRdb table lists in-frame clones only, not all of them. The top ten clones hold under 0.06% of a sample with approximately 530,000 clones, less than 96% of them seen once. The sample consisted of naive CD4+ T cells sorted from blood. Regarding subset: CD45RA+ positively selected. This receptor was obtained from a woman in her twenties or thirties in good health. This chain joins TRBV6-5 and TRBJ2-3; no reliable D call. The CDR3 here is CASSYSYTDTQYF. Written as DNA, the CDR3 is TGTGCCAGCAGTTACTCCTACACAGATACGCAGTATTTT.